The 29 T cell receptor beta chains listed next were all sequenced from one sample in a study of blood T cells in healthy people across ages. The second PCR ran 7 to 11 cycles with a sample-barcoded 5' primer and J-beta primers. TCRdb called the 5' RACE reads again in MiXCR, with one record for every CDR3 protein. The sample consists of hundreds of thousands of distinct CDR3 sequences, roughly half of them appearing once. Sequenced: blood. The receptors shown here come from a man aged 60 to 69 in good health.

V is TRBV6-1 and J is TRBJ2-1; a possible D gene is TRBD2 (5 bases). The CDR3 loop spans 17 amino acids. The germline V and J ends were trimmed by 1 base and 0 bases, with 13 bases remaining between them. The germline gives CDR1 MNHNS, CDR2 SASEGT. CDR3 sequence (DNA): TGTGCCAGCAGTGAAGGGGCTAGCAGGAGCTCCTACAATGAGCAGTTCTTC. Translated: CASSEGASRSSYNEQFF.

This clonotype has just a few counts. The rearrangement joins TRBV4-2 to TRBJ2-7; D is possibly TRBD1 (5 bases). Germline lookup yields CDR1 LGHNA and CDR2 YNFKEQ. The CDR3 is made up of 12 amino acids. Trimming removed 4 bases from V and 5 bases from J, with 9 bases in between. CDR3 in DNA: TGTGCCAGCAGCCCTGACAGAAACGAGCAGTACTTC. Translated, it gives CASSPDRNEQYF.

In its sample, this clonotype was seen a few times. The chain employs TRBV7-2 and TRBJ1-5; no reliable D call. The CDR3 length is 14 residues. Germline values: CDR1 SGHTA, CDR2 FQGNSA. The V end was cut by 2 bases, the J end by 4 bases, with 9 bases between. DNA of the CDR3: TGTGCCAGCAGCTTATGGACCGCAAATCAGCCCCAGCATTTT. Translation: CASSLWTANQPQHF.

This clonotype was recorded a few times. The J gene is TRBJ2-7, the V gene TRBV7-6, with D possibly TRBD2 on 7 matching bases. Germline CDR1 SGHVS, CDR2 FNYEAQ. Trimming removed 5 bases at V and 6 bases at J, with 20 bases between. The CDR3 extends over 15 amino acids. CDR3 amino acids: CASSPRGLGGREQYF. The CDR3 DNA reads TGTGCCAGCAGCCCCAGAGGACTAGGGGGACGCGAGCAGTACTTC.

The chain links TRBV15 to TRBJ2-1, with unresolved D. This CDR3 spans 15 amino acids. Trimming cost V 0 bases and J 4 bases, with 10 bases left between them. CDR1 LNHNV and CDR2 YYDKDF come from the germline V gene (reference sequence). In DNA form, the CDR3 reads TGTGCCACCAGCAGAGATGACCTCGGATACAATGAGCAGTTCTTC. It translates to CATSRDDLGYNEQFF.

Concerning this clonotype itself: Germline and junction disagree at one end, which may indicate a read error. The rearrangement joins TRBV20-1 to TRBJ2-7; no firm D call. The length of the CDR3 is 15 residues. Germline-derived CDR1 and CDR2 are DFQATT and SNEGSKA (reference sequence). The CDR3 loop is CGAYSPDTIHYEQYF. The CDR3 region has the DNA TGCGGTGCTTATTCCCCAGACACCATACACTACGAGCAGTACTTC.

The chain couples TRBV19 to TRBJ2-7; 8 nucleotides line up with TRBD2. Germline V CDR1 and CDR2: LNHDA, SQIVND (reference sequence). The CDR3 spans 17 residues. J gave up 2 bases and V 3 bases, and 12 bases lay outside the gene matches. The chain's CDR3 is CASSIWAGGTTTYEQYF. CDR3 nucleotides: TGTGCCAGTAGTATCTGGGCGGGGGGCACCACCACCTACGAGCAGTACTTC. The full variable domain, in which reference TRBV19 and TRBJ2-7 provide the parts outside the CDR3, is DGGITQSPKYLFRKEGQNVTLSCEQNLNHDAMYWYRQDPGQGLRLIYYSQIVNDFQKGDIAEGYSVSREKKESFPLTVTSAQKNPTAFYLCASSIWAGGTTTYEQYFGPGTRLTVT.

This rearrangement joins TRBV2 to TRBJ2-3; 10 bases map to TRBD2. V was pared by 6 bases and J by 1 base, with 7 bases of the junction left unmatched. CDR3 length: 16 residues. CDR1 is SNHLY and CDR2 is FYNNEI in the germline V gene. The CDR3: CASRIRTSGRTDTQYF. The CDR3 DNA sequence: TGTGCCAGCAGGATCCGGACTAGCGGTCGCACAGATACGCAGTATTTT.

The chain combines TRBV14 with TRBJ2-5; D call uncertain. Gene TRBJ2-7 matches the end of the DNA better, so the J call may be wrong. The germline V gene encodes CDR1 SGHDN and CDR2 FVKESK. This CDR3 is built from 13 residues. The CDR3, as DNA: TGTGCCAGCAGCCAAGATCTTGGTGGCGAGCAGTACTTC. Amino acid sequence: CASSQDLGGEQYF.

This clonotype was observed a handful of times. V is TRBV12-3 or TRBV12-4 and J is TRBJ1-2; D ambiguous. V was trimmed by 3 bases and J by 8 bases, leaving 16 bases between them. The CDR3 sequence is 14 residues long. DNA of the CDR3: TGTGCCAGCAGTTTTCAAGGGAGTCCAGGCGGCTACACCTTC. Translation: CASSFQGSPGGYTF.

The chain combines TRBV20-1 with TRBJ2-7, with 10 bases matching TRBD2. Trimming took 6 bases from V and 6 from J; bases not matched to a gene: 11. The CDR3 consists of 14 residues. Germline CDR1 and CDR2: DFQATT and SNEGSKA (reference sequence). CDR3 sequence: CSASLAGEVREQYF. The CDR3 DNA is TGCAGTGCCTCCCTAGCGGGAGAAGTTCGCGAGCAGTACTTC.

This clonotype has a handful of counts. The chain couples TRBV4-2 to TRBJ2-1; TRBD2 matches 7 bases. With 4 bases clipped from V and 5 bases from J, the junction kept 5 bases outside the gene matches. The CDR3 covers 14 residues. Looked up from germline, CDR1 is LGHNA and CDR2 is YNFKEQ. This CDR3 is CASSLETSNNEQFF. The CDR3 DNA reads TGTGCCAGCAGCCTCGAGACTAGCAACAATGAGCAGTTCTTC.

As to this clonotype: Being one base from a much bigger clone, this may be a read error. The chain joins TRBV7-2 to TRBJ2-7; D remains unclear. With 5 bases removed from V and 3 bases from J, the gap between germline ends came to 14 bases. Germline V gene data show CDR1 as SGHTA and CDR2 as FQGNSA. The CDR3 is 14 amino acids. The CDR3 sequence: CASSLLTRLYEQYF. Written as DNA, the CDR3 is TGTGCCAGCAGCCTCCTGACAAGACTCTACGAGCAGTACTTC.

V gene TRBV18 combines with J gene TRBJ2-1; perhaps TRBD1 as D (6 bases). V was pared by 5 bases and J by 4 bases, with 9 bases between. The CDR3 is 13 amino acids. Germline lookup yields CDR1 KGHSH and CDR2 LQKENI. The CDR3 is CASSWDKYNEQFF. The CDR3 coding sequence is TGTGCCAGCTCATGGGACAAATACAATGAGCAGTTCTTC.

This clonotype turned up a few times. V usage is TRBV7-9 and J usage is TRBJ2-3, with a weak D call TRBD2 (5 bases). The germline gives CDR1 SEHNR, CDR2 FQNEAQ (reference sequence). The CDR3 is 14 residues long. Trimming shortened V by 7 bases and J by 6 bases, and 17 bases separated the two germline ends. The DNA of the CDR3 is TGTGCCAGCATCCCACCACGGGGTTGGGATACGCAGTATTTT. Its protein is CASIPPRGWDTQYF.

The chain carries TRBV3-1 and TRBJ2-5, with 11 bases identical to TRBD2. The J call could be wrong; TRBJ2-7 is a better fit for the DNA end. Germline V gene sequence: CDR1 LGHDT, CDR2 YNNKEL (reference sequence). The CDR3 runs to 14 residues. In DNA form, the CDR3 reads TGTGCCAGCAGCCAAGGACTAGCGGGGTCCGAGCAGTACTTC. Translation gives CASSQGLAGSEQYF.

In its sample, this clonotype was seen a few times. This CDR3 is CSAPRVAEYEQYF. In nucleotides, the CDR3 is TGCAGTGCTCCCAGGGTGGCAGAGTACGAGCAGTACTTC. The chain links TRBV20-1 to TRBJ2-7, with D possibly being TRBD1 (5 bases). V was clipped by 5 bases and J by 4 bases, with 15 bases between them. This CDR3 is built from 13 residues. CDR1 is DFQATT, CDR2 SNEGSKA, per germline (reference sequence).

The chain combines TRBV4-1 with TRBJ1-2, with a weak D call TRBD1 (5 bases). CDR1 is MGHRA, CDR2 YSYEKL, per germline. The CDR3 totals 13 residues. The V gene lost 1 base and the J gene lost 4 bases, with 7 bases spanning the gap. In nucleotides, the CDR3 is TGCGCCAGCAGCCAAGGGGACCCCTATGGCTACACCTTC. Translation gives CASSQGDPYGYTF.

This clonotype has just a few counts. V gene TRBV20-1 combines with J gene TRBJ2-1; the match to TRBD2 covers 10 bases. V gave up 4 bases and J gave up 4 bases; unmatched junction bases: 4. Per germline, CDR1 DFQATT and CDR2 SNEGSKA (reference sequence). The CDR3 runs to 14 residues. In DNA form, the CDR3 reads TGCAGTGCTAAACTAGCGGGGCGATACAATGAGCAGTTCTTC. Translating gives CSAKLAGRYNEQFF.

The sample holds a few counts of this clonotype. This chain links TRBV25-1 with TRBJ2-7, with TRBD2 as a possible D gene (5 bases). CDR3 length: 17 amino acids. V was cut by 4 bases and J by 3 bases, with 22 bases left in between. Germline CDR1 reads MGHDK; CDR2 reads SYGVNS. CDR3 amino acids: CASSATTLRDEGYEQYF. In DNA form, the CDR3 reads TGTGCCAGCAGTGCCACCACCCTCCGGGATGAGGGCTACGAGCAGTACTTC.

The gene calls are TRBV5-1 and TRBJ2-4; D perhaps matches TRBD2 (5 bases). TRBJ2-7 matches the DNA end more closely, so the J call is doubtful. This CDR3 is 13 amino acids long. The germline V gene has CDR1 SGHRS and CDR2 YFSETQ. The CDR3 protein is CASSFGDSDEQYF. The CDR3 DNA sequence: TGCGCCAGCAGCTTCGGGGATTCCGACGAGCAGTACTTC.

V is TRBV29-1 and J is TRBJ2-7; D could derive from TRBD1 or TRBD2 (6 bases each). The CDR3 sequence is 15 residues long. CDR1 and CDR2 (germline): SQVTM, ANQGSEA. Trimming took 3 bases from V and 0 from J, leaving 15 bases between them. CDR3 in amino acids: CSVDGTRGHSYEQYF. CDR3 bases: TGCAGCGTTGACGGGACACGGGGGCACTCCTACGAGCAGTACTTC.

The V and J genes are TRBV27 and TRBJ2-1, with 11 bases fitting TRBD2. The CDR3 consists of 16 residues. Germline assignment: CDR1 MNHEY and CDR2 SMNVEV (reference sequence). With V trimmed by 6 bases and J by 9 bases, 13 bases remained unmatched. CDR3 loop: CASSSQPTSGSSEQFF. CDR3 sequence (DNA): TGTGCCAGCAGCTCTCAACCAACTAGCGGGAGTTCTGAGCAGTTCTTC.

This clonotype was picked up a small number of times. This rearrangement joins TRBV20-1 to TRBJ2-7; 9 positions match TRBD1. The CDR3 is 13 residues long. Germline CDR1 DFQATT, CDR2 SNEGSKA (reference sequence). Losses at the gene ends were 5 bases for V and 7 bases for J; bases not matched to a gene: 9. For the CDR3, the DNA is TGCAGTGCTCCACAGGGGGCCCTAAAGGAGCAGTACTTC. Protein: CSAPQGALKEQYF.

This chain joins TRBV12-3 or TRBV12-4 and TRBJ1-2; perhaps TRBD1 as D (6 bases). There are 14 residues in the CDR3. The V end was cut by 6 bases, the J end by 6 bases, with 17 bases between. This CDR3 reads CASSGTRMTHGYTF. The CDR3 coding sequence is TGTGCCAGCAGCGGGACACGGATGACGCATGGCTACACCTTC.

The genes are TRBV2 and TRBJ2-7, with unresolved D. The CDR3 is 12 amino acids. V was trimmed by 6 bases and J by 4 bases, leaving 10 bases between them. Per the germline V gene, CDR1 is SNHLY and CDR2 is FYNNEI. The CDR3 bases are TGTGCCAGCAGCATGGACGGGTACGAGCAGTACTTC. Protein: CASSMDGYEQYF.

This clonotype was counted a single time. V gene TRBV20-1 combines with J gene TRBJ2-3; D gene unclear. V lost 2 bases, J lost 3 bases, and 9 bases lay in between. This CDR3 is 13 amino acids long. The germline gives CDR1 DFQATT, CDR2 SNEGSKA (reference sequence). The CDR3 DNA follows: TGCAGTGCTAGATGGAAAGGGACAGATACGCAGTATTTT. This sequence encodes CSARWKGTDTQYF.

This clonotype was picked up a small number of times. The chain's CDR3 is CASSTGTGAALINGYTF. CDR3 sequence (DNA): TGTGCCAGCAGTACCGGGACAGGGGCCGCCTTGATAAATGGCTACACCTTC. The chain joins TRBV2 to TRBJ1-2; 10 nucleotides agree with TRBD1. There are 17 residues in the CDR3. Germline values: CDR1 SNHLY, CDR2 FYNNEI. V was pared by 5 bases and J by 6 bases, with 15 bases of the junction left unmatched.

This chain connects TRBV7-8 to TRBJ2-4; 8 bases are shared with TRBD1. The J call may be wrong; the DNA end is better matched by TRBJ2-7. Looked up from germline, CDR1 is SGHVS and CDR2 is FQNEAQ. The length of the CDR3 is 15 residues. The CDR3 DNA follows: TGTGCCAGCAGCTCAACCCCCAGGGGGCCCTACGAGCAGTACTTC. It specifies CASSSTPRGPYEQYF.